The following is a TCR beta chain sequence with its context. This entry is derived from a study of T cell changes during pregnancy in multiple sclerosis. The repertoire was sequenced with immunoSEQ multiplex PCR; TCRdb's copy has only in-frame clones and lacks some. The repertoire holds nearly 110,000 clones, roughly nine tenths seen once, with approximately 1.5% in the top ten. The clonotype comes from a female donor with multiple sclerosis, enrolled in a pregnancy study. Material: peripheral blood, obtained before pregnancy.

The CDR3: CASSLNEKLFF. The CDR3 nucleotides are TGTGCCAGCAGCCTTAATGAAAAACTGTTTTTT. V gene TRBV7-9 combines with J gene TRBJ1-4; D is ambiguous. There are 11 residues in the CDR3. Germline CDR1 and CDR2: SEHNR and FQNEAQ (reference sequence). V dropped 5 bases and J dropped 4 bases, with 2 bases sitting between them.